The 5 T cell receptor beta chains below were found in one sample sequenced in a study of shared clonotypes between healthy human individuals. Clones were sequenced by immunoSEQ multiplex PCR, and TCRdb holds only the in-frame ones, with some missing. This repertoire shows about 1.5 million clones, 95% to 99% found once; its top ten account for about 0.42%. The material sequenced was naive CD4+ T cells sorted from blood. The subset here: CD45RA+ positively selected. The receptors were sampled from a man aged 25 to 40 in good health.

The gene calls are TRBV18 and TRBJ1-5, with D possibly TRBD1 on 6 matching bases. V was trimmed by 3 bases and J by 7 bases, leaving 13 bases between them. Looked up from germline, CDR1 is KGHSH and CDR2 is LQKENI. The CDR3 extends over 14 amino acids. The CDR3 sequence: CASSPLQGYQPQHF. For the CDR3, the DNA is TGTGCCAGCTCACCCCTACAGGGCTACCAGCCCCAGCATTTT.

J is TRBJ2-5 and V is TRBV7-6; 10 bases map to TRBD2. CDR1 is SGHVS, CDR2 FNYEAQ, per germline. The V and J ends lost 2 bases and 4 bases, in that order; junction bases with no gene match: 10. The CDR3 is 17 amino acids. CDR3 nucleotide sequence: TGTGCCAGCAGCTTACGGGCTAGCGGGAGTGGGGCAGAGACCCAGTACTTC. Its protein product is CASSLRASGSGAETQYF.

The chain carries TRBV21-1 and TRBJ2-7; the D call in the table, TRBD2, was not verified against the DNA. TRBV21-1 is designated a pseudogene. This CDR3 contains 18 residues. The CDR3 DNA sequence: TGTGCCAGCAGCAAAGAGGCAAGGTTCCTTGGGAGCGTCTACGAGCAGTACTTC. Translation gives CASSKEARFLGSVYEQYF.

This clone showed up just once. CDR3 DNA sequence: TGTGCCAGCAGCGTTTCATCTAGCGGTAACGGCGAGCAGTACTTC. This encodes CASSVSSSGNGEQYF. The chain employs TRBV9 and TRBJ2-7, with TRBD2 matching 7 bases. Germline loops: CDR1 SGDLS, CDR2 YYNGEE. The CDR3 contains 15 residues. Unmatched junction bases numbered 11, after V lost 2 bases and J lost 6 bases.

This chain links TRBV5-6 with TRBJ2-1; TRBD2 matches 11 bases. The CDR3 consists of 18 residues. The germline gives CDR1 SGHDT, CDR2 YYEEEE. Trimming took 1 base from V and 0 from J; bases not matched to a gene: 6. The CDR3 DNA sequence: TGTGCCAGCAGCTTGCTAGCGGGAGGTCCCGGCTCCTACAATGAGCAGTTCTTC. Residues: CASSLLAGGPGSYNEQFF.